The rows below give T cell receptor beta chains drawn from one sample of a study of T cells in Graves' hyperthyroidism and ophthalmopathy. One entry per CDR3 protein results from TCRdb running MiXCR on the multiplex PCR reads. This table holds approximately 510,000 distinct CDR3 sequences, roughly 20% found once. The sample taken for sequencing was blood. Receptors were obtained from a man between 18 and 35 years old with Graves' hyperthyroidism. CDR3s include the opening cysteine and the closing phenylalanine or tryptophan. A D gene is named only where the DNA matches it firmly. Clone size is stated in some rows and not others, as once, few, many or a class when expanded.

-	TRBV6-1	-	TRBJ1-1	TGTGCCAGCAGCGAACTTACAGGGCTCCTGAACACTGAAGCTTTCTTT	CASSELTGLLNTEAFF
-	TRBV2	many	TRBJ2-5	TGTGCCAGCAGTGCAAGGCCAGTGAACCAAGAGACCCAGTACTTC	CASSARPVNQETQYF
-	TRBV9	many	TRBJ2-7	TGTGCCAGCAGCCCAGGGGTCGGGGCCTACGAGCAGTACTTC	CASSPGVGAYEQYF
-	TRBV5-6	few	TRBJ2-7	TGTGCCAGCAGCTTGACGGTGGTCCCCTTGGAAGAGCAGTACTTC	CASSLTVVPLEEQYF
TRBD1	TRBV24-1	many	TRBJ1-1	TGTGCCACCAGGTCAGGGGGTAACACTGAAGCTTTCTTT	CATRSGGNTEAFF
TRBD1	TRBV20-1	-	TRBJ1-2	TGCAGTGCTTTGACAGGGGGATATGGCTACACCTTC	CSALTGGYGYTF
-	TRBV28	many	TRBJ2-7	TGTGCCAGCAGCCCCCTTCGGTACCTCTCCTACGAGCAGTACTTC	CASSPLRYLSYEQYF
TRBD1	TRBV6-1	-	TRBJ1-1	TGTGCCAGCAGTGAAAGGCAGGGGGGAGTGAACACTGAAGCTTTCTTT	CASSERQGGVNTEAFF
TRBD1	TRBV12-3/TRBV12-4	many	TRBJ1-1	TGTGCCAGCAGGCGGGGACAGGGTACTGAAGCTTTCTTT	CASRRGQGTEAFF
-	TRBV7-2	many	TRBJ2-7	TGTGCCAGCAGCTTAGGCGGGGCCCCCGGCTACGAGCAGTACTTC	CASSLGGAPGYEQYF
-	TRBV18	-	TRBJ2-5	TGTGCCAGCTCACCGGAGGGGCTCCAAGAGACCCAGTACTTC	CASSPEGLQETQYF
-	TRBV6-2/TRBV6-3	-	TRBJ1-2	TGTGCCAGCTCGTCGTTGTGGGGGTATTATGGCTACACCTTC	CASSSLWGYYGYTF
TRBD1	TRBV27	many	TRBJ1-2	TGTGCCAGCAGAACGGTTAGGGGGCGGAACTATGGCTACACCTTC	CASRTVRGRNYGYTF
TRBD2	TRBV5-1	many	TRBJ2-7	TGCGCCAGCAGCTTCCTAGCGGGGACCTACGAGCAGTACTTC	CASSFLAGTYEQYF
-	TRBV6-1	many	TRBJ2-4	TGTGCCAGCAGTGAACCAGGGAGGGGGCTAGCCAAAAACATTCAGTACTTC	CASSEPGRGLAKNIQYF
-	TRBV27	once	TRBJ2-7	TGTGCCAGCAGTTCTTGGGACACAACCTACGAGCAGTACTTC	CASSSWDTTYEQYF
TRBD1	TRBV6-5	few	TRBJ2-4	TGTGCCAGCAGTTACCAACCGGGACAGGGGGAGGTCATTCAGTACTTC	CASSYQPGQGEVIQYF
-	TRBV11-2	-	TRBJ2-5	TGTGCCAGCAGCTCCCCTTCTCTCCTGGGGACCCAGTACTTC	CASSSPSLLGTQYF
TRBD1	TRBV4-1	many	TRBJ1-5	TGCGCCAGCAGCCAAGTTACAGGGGGTCAGCCCCAGCATTTT	CASSQVTGGQPQHF
-	TRBV5-1	-	TRBJ1-2	TGCGCCAGCAGCCTTACCGGACGGGGTGAGGGCTACACCTTC	CASSLTGRGEGYTF
TRBD2	TRBV6-1	many	TRBJ2-5	TGTGCCAGCAGTGAAGCGCGGGCGGGGGGGCCTAGGGAGACCCAGTACTTC	CASSEARAGGPRETQYF
-	TRBV7-9	many	TRBJ1-3	TGTGCCAGCAGCTTAAGCACTCGTGGGAACACCATATATTTT	CASSLSTRGNTIYF
-	TRBV28	-	TRBJ2-7	TGTGCCAGCAGACCGACAGTGAACTACGAGCAGTACTTC	CASRPTVNYEQYF
-	TRBV28	many	TRBJ2-7	TGTGCCAGCAGTTTATTTCGCGACTACAGCGAGCAGTACTTC	CASSLFRDYSEQYF
-	TRBV5-5	many	TRBJ1-1	TGTGCCAGCAGCTTGGCCGGTCGGGAGAACACTGAAGCTTTCTTT	CASSLAGRENTEAFF
-	TRBV9	many	TRBJ1-1	TGTGCCAGCAGCCATGGGGACTACCCGAACACTGAAGCTTTCTTT	CASSHGDYPNTEAFF
TRBD2	TRBV11-3	many	TRBJ2-5	TGTGCCAGCAGCTCTGTAGCGGGGGGGCTTGAGACCCAGTACTTC	CASSSVAGGLETQYF
-	TRBV20-1	many	TRBJ2-7	TGCAGTGGGTTGTTGACTGTGCCCTTAAACGAGCAGTACTTC	CSGLLTVPLNEQYF
-	TRBV12-3/TRBV12-4	-	TRBJ1-6	TGTGCCAGCAGTTTGAATTCCGGGGGCCCTAATTCACCCCTCCACTTT	CASSLNSGGPNSPLHF